Sequencing of this T cell receptor (beta chain) was carried out in a study of T cells in tuberculosis listed by TCRdb under 2018. In the study overall: In the study, CD1B tetramers and high-throughput TCR immunosequencing were combined to characterize T cells specific for the mycobacterial lipid antigen glucose monomycolate (GMM). PBMC from active tuberculosis patients were archived either before standard anti-tuberculosis treatment began or within 7 days of the start of that treatment. A South African clinical cohort compared IGRA-negative adolescents, IGRA-positive adolescents with latent tuberculosis and adults with active tuberculosis, fewer than 12 per group. What the research found in general, with its limitations: Compared with IGRA-negative controls, TCR-alpha repertoires from active tuberculosis had smaller mean NN-distances to GMM-specific TCRs, which suggests that these TCRs underwent clonal expansion. Clinical samples were chosen by availability of cryopreserved specimens, and active tuberculosis cases were adults while controls were adolescents. With the diverse GMM-specific repertoire as input, a classifier achieved more than 85% accuracy (AUROC 0.75 to 0.95), whereas GEM motif frequencies as input gave roughly 70% accuracy. The smaller NN-distances were partly driven by shorter CDR3-alpha lengths in active tuberculosis patients, and the difference for TCR-beta did not reach statistical significance.

The immunoSEQ multiplex PCR assay was used to generate TCR libraries, with TCR-beta and/or TCR-alpha/delta assays applied to each sample. The Illumina high-throughput platform was used to sequence the amplified TCR libraries. In the paper's pipeline: Clustering and dimensionality reduction relied on pairwise TCRdist distances among GMM-specific receptors from T cells that were either sorted ex vivo or expanded in vitro. Each clinical repertoire was assigned a mean NN-distance score, defined as the average TCRdist to the nearest 10% of tetramer-positive reference sequences. GEM TCR motif frequency was computed as the fraction of unique TCRs matching known GEM sequences by V/J usage and CDR3 length. Active tuberculosis was classified by linear discriminant analysis with leave-one-out cross-validation, implemented in scikit-learn. TCRdb took over this immuneACCESS table, retaining in-frame rearrangements with V and J assigned. Such tables are incomplete; in checked studies, under half of the missing clones stem from an unresolved V gene, and the remainder is unexplained. V, J and clone size derive from that table, while D and trimming were established from the DNA sequence. The table for this sample lists roughly 35,000 clones; about 92% of them were counted only once. The ten top clones hold around 7% of the sample.

The CDR3 goes from the cysteine to the phenylalanine over 17 residues. The entry retains the CDR3 DNA only, 51 bases that are in frame from base 1. Clipping removes 3 bases from V and 2 bases from J, with 10 as the unmatched junction base count. The CDR1 and CDR2 encoded by the germline V gene are KGHSH and LQKENI. Points on this clone: The antigen it recognizes is unknown. Base-call qualities are not available, and no considerably larger clone is one nucleotide away.

The sample's time point, from its label and the paper: new active TB diagnosis, blood taken before or within 7 days of starting treatment. The active tuberculosis patients were newly diagnosed, HIV-seronegative South African adults aged 18 years or older. Confirmation of active tuberculosis came from positive sputum smear microscopy and/or a positive M. tuberculosis culture. Immunosequencing was performed on unsorted cryopreserved PBMC, with roughly 100,000 T cells per clinical donor covered on average. The sequence links TRBV18 to TRBJ1-2; 9 central bases correspond to TRBD1. This TCR was recovered from an adult with tuberculosis. Some clones in this sample may be carry-over from other donors' samples. This sample comprised PBMCs, obtained at tuberculosis diagnosis. The DNA sequence is as follows: TGTGCCAGCTCACCCTCCGGGACAGGGTTATTGAACTATGGCTACACCTTC. This sequence encodes CASSPSGTGLLNYGYTF.